The 22 T cell receptor beta chains reported below all come from one sample, sequenced in a study of regulatory T cells in long-lasting Graves disease. Indicated time point: persistent/refractory GD, antithyroid drugs over 5 years with positive TRAb. Isolated PBMC RNA provided the starting material for the TCR library. TCR beta libraries were built with iRepertoire HTBI primers and Arm-PCR of CDR3 regions. A single record per CDR3 protein comes from TCRdb applying MiXCR to the multiplex PCR reads. The sample carries 300,000 to 400,000 distinct CDR3 sequences, around 20% recorded once. The material was peripheral blood mononuclear cells (PBMCs), obtained when the disease was refractory, from a patient treated with antithyroid drugs. The receptor set was obtained from a female donor with Graves disease.

The sample holds many counts of this clonotype. V usage is TRBV3-1 and J usage is TRBJ2-7, with TRBD2 matching over 8 bases. V trimming: 4 bases; J trimming: 4 bases; junction bases outside the gene matches: 12. The CDR3 has 16 amino acids. Looked up from germline, CDR1 is LGHDT and CDR2 is YNNKEL (reference sequence). Here the CDR3 reads CASSRVGRESEYEQYF. CDR3 bases: TGTGCCAGCAGCCGGGTCGGGAGGGAAAGCGAATACGAGCAGTACTTC.

With regard to this clonotype: With a much larger clone just one base away, this may be a read error. This chain joins TRBV6-4 and TRBJ2-5, with 11 positions matching TRBD1. CDR1 and CDR2 from the germline V gene are MRHNA and SNTAGT. This CDR3 has 14 residues. CDR3 loop: CVSSEGTGGETQYF. CDR3 bases: TGTGTCAGCAGTGAAGGGACAGGGGGTGAGACCCAGTACTTC.

To note about this clonotype: A much more abundant neighbour one base away suggests this may be a read error. The rearrangement joins TRBV30 to TRBJ1-4; D unresolved. The germline V and J ends were trimmed by 1 base and 11 bases, with 8 bases remaining between them. CDR1 is GTSNPN and CDR2 is SVGIG in the germline V gene (reference sequence). The CDR3 covers 11 residues. Here the CDR3 reads CAWSGRSKLFF. In nucleotides, the CDR3 is TGTGCCTGGAGTGGCCGATCTAAACTGTTTTTT.

CDR3 sequence: CASSPGQFLQETQYF. The DNA of the CDR3 is TGCGCCAGCAGCCCCGGACAGTTCCTCCAAGAGACCCAGTACTTC. The chain is built from TRBV5-1 and TRBJ2-5, with TRBD1 as a possible D gene (6 bases). The germline gives CDR1 SGHRS, CDR2 YFSETQ. The CDR3 runs 15 residues. Trimming removed 4 bases from V and 1 base from J, with 14 bases in between.

This clonotype occurred many times. The chain joins TRBV12-3 or TRBV12-4 to TRBJ1-4, with D possibly matching TRBD1 (6 bases). V lost 4 bases, J lost 11 bases, and 20 bases lay in between. This CDR3 has 15 residues. The CDR3 DNA is TGTGCCAGCAGTTCCTTACCATTCGGGGGCTGGAAACTGTTTTTT. Translating gives CASSSLPFGGWKLFF.

This clonotype was counted many times. The chain employs TRBV20-1 and TRBJ2-7, with TRBD1 matching over 7 bases. Germline CDR1 is DFQATT and CDR2 is SNEGSKA (reference sequence). This CDR3 has 12 amino acids. Unmatched junction bases numbered 5, after V lost 3 bases and J lost 6 bases. Written as DNA, the CDR3 is TGCAGTGCTAGGATCGACAGGGTCGAGCAGTACTTC. Protein product: CSARIDRVEQYF.

This clonotype was picked up many times. V is TRBV2 and J is TRBJ1-2, with a tentative D call TRBD1 (5 bases). Trimming removed 4 bases from V and 6 bases from J, with 12 bases in between. From germline, CDR1 is SNHLY and CDR2 FYNNEI. The CDR3 loop spans 13 amino acids. The CDR3 bases are TGTGCCAGCAGTGTCGCAGGGTGGGATGGCTACACCTTC. It yields the protein CASSVAGWDGYTF.

The V and J genes are TRBV25-1 and TRBJ1-2; D is undetermined. Deletions cut 1 base from V and 8 bases from J, with 11 bases between. Germline CDR1 and CDR2: MGHDK and SYGVNS. This CDR3 has 13 residues. The CDR3 loop reads CASSEFLSDGYTF. CDR3 coding DNA: TGTGCCAGCAGTGAATTTTTAAGCGACGGCTACACCTTC.

This clonotype showed up just once. The chain joins TRBV4-3 to TRBJ1-4, with 7 bases identical to TRBD1. The J segment lost 7 bases and the V segment lost 1 base, leaving 12 bases of the junction unmatched. This CDR3 comprises 17 residues. Looked up from germline, CDR1 is LGHNA and CDR2 is YSLEER. The CDR3 loop is CASSQGRWGTDIEKLFF. CDR3 nucleotides: TGCGCCAGCAGCCAAGGGAGGTGGGGGACAGATATTGAAAAACTGTTTTTT.

DNA for the CDR3: TGTGCCAGCAGTTCCGTAAGGGAGCGGGGGGAGCTGTTTTTT. It translates to CASSSVRERGELFF. The gene calls are TRBV28 and TRBJ2-2, with a possible D match to TRBD2 (5 bases). The germline V gene has CDR1 MDHEN and CDR2 SYDVKM. This CDR3 comprises 14 residues. Trimming removed 4 bases at V and 8 bases at J, with 14 bases between.

V gene TRBV19 combines with J gene TRBJ1-5, with D tentatively TRBD1 (5 bases). CDR1 and CDR2 (germline): LNHDA, SQIVND (reference sequence). There are 15 residues in the CDR3. V lost 4 bases and J lost 3, with 13 bases in between. CDR3 protein: CASSTGTQPNQPQHF. The CDR3 region has the DNA TGTGCCAGTAGTACGGGGACCCAACCCAATCAGCCCCAGCATTTT.

The table lists this clonotype with many counts. V usage is TRBV6-1 and J usage is TRBJ1-2; 9 positions match TRBD1. Per the germline V gene, CDR1 is MNHNS and CDR2 is SASEGT. CDR3 length: 14 residues. Germline trimming cut 6 bases from V and 4 bases from J; bases unmatched to any gene: 6. CDR3 in DNA: TGTGCCAGCAGGAGACCGGGACAGGGCTATGGCTACACCTTC. Residues: CASRRPGQGYGYTF.

The CDR3 region has the DNA TGCAGCGTTTCGGACAGGGTTAATGAAAAACTGTTTTTT. It yields the protein CSVSDRVNEKLFF. The chain combines TRBV29-1 with TRBJ1-4; 8 nucleotides match TRBD1. The CDR3 consists of 13 residues. The junction had 3 bases not matched to a gene; V was cut back by 5 bases and J by 4 bases. Germline CDR1 is SQVTM and CDR2 is ANQGSEA.

This clonotype was seen a few times. The rearrangement links TRBV20-1 to TRBJ1-2; D perhaps matches TRBD1 (5 bases). Trimming left V 5 bases short and J 6 bases short, with 13 bases between. The length of the CDR3 is 12 residues. Germline V gene lookup returns CDR1 DFQATT and CDR2 SNEGSKA (reference sequence). CDR3 in DNA: TGCAGTGCTCACGGGGCGCGGGATGGCTACACCTTC. This gives the protein CSAHGARDGYTF.

A few counts support this clonotype. The chain links TRBV27 to TRBJ1-5, with D maybe TRBD1 (5 bases). Germline assignment: CDR1 MNHEY and CDR2 SMNVEV (reference sequence). The length of the CDR3 is 16 residues. Trimming left V 5 bases short and J 5 bases short, with 19 bases between. CDR3 nucleotides: TGTGCCAGCAGTGCGACACTTTACGGGACCTATCAGCCCCAGCATTTT. This sequence encodes CASSATLYGTYQPQHF.

V usage is TRBV19 and J usage is TRBJ2-2, with TRBD1 matching over 12 bases. This CDR3 comprises 16 residues. J lost 4 bases, V lost 6 bases, and 6 bases had no gene match. The V gene's germline CDR1 is LNHDA and CDR2 SQIVND (reference sequence). CDR3 sequence reads: CASRPGTGGGTGELFF. CDR3 sequence (DNA): TGTGCCAGTAGGCCGGGGACAGGGGGCGGCACCGGGGAGCTGTTTTTT.

This clonotype was found many times. V is TRBV27 and J is TRBJ1-1; 9 nucleotides line up with TRBD1. The CDR3 totals 15 residues. CDR1 and CDR2 from the germline V gene are MNHEY and SMNVEV (reference sequence). J gave up 3 bases and V 2 bases, and 4 bases lay outside the gene matches. The CDR3 coding sequence is TGTGCCAGCAGTTTAGGGACAGGGTTATACACTGAAGCTTTCTTT. Residues: CASSLGTGLYTEAFF.

This clonotype was found a few times. The V gene is TRBV11-2, the J gene TRBJ2-1; D perhaps matches TRBD2 (7 bases). Germline V gene lookup returns CDR1 SGHAT and CDR2 FQNNGV. This CDR3 comprises 15 residues. V gave up 6 bases and J gave up 8 bases, with 20 bases separating them. CDR3 protein: CASSRVGGGIDEQFF. DNA of the CDR3: TGTGCCAGCAGTCGTGTGGGGGGGGGCATCGATGAGCAGTTCTTC.

The chain combines TRBV5-1 with TRBJ2-1, with 7 bases identical to TRBD2. V lost 0 bases, J lost 0 bases, and 6 bases stayed unmatched. This CDR3 region has 17 residues. Germline V lookup: CDR1 SGHRS, CDR2 YFSETQ. CDR3 sequence (DNA): TGCGCCAGCAGCTTGGCCCGTGGCGGGAGCTCCTACAATGAGCAGTTCTTC. The encoded protein is CASSLARGGSSYNEQFF.

This clonotype was detected a few times. CDR3 in amino acids: CASSLRLTPGELFF. DNA for the CDR3: TGTGCCAGCAGCCTCCGACTGACCCCGGGGGAGCTGTTTTTT. The chain joins TRBV12-3 or TRBV12-4 to TRBJ2-2; D remains unclear. The CDR3 has 14 residues. Trimming stripped 6 bases from V and 8 bases from J, with 16 bases between.

The J gene is TRBJ1-5, the V gene TRBV7-9; no reliable D call. CDR3 length equals 13 residues. V gave up 5 bases and J gave up 2 bases, with 7 bases separating them. Per germline, CDR1 SEHNR and CDR2 FQNEAQ (reference sequence). As DNA, the CDR3 is TGTGCCAGCAGCCCAGTGGGCAATCAGCCCCAGCATTTT. Translated, it gives CASSPVGNQPQHF.

This clonotype has a handful of counts. The rearrangement joins TRBV10-2 to TRBJ2-2; TRBD1 matches at 11 bases. V gave up 6 bases and J gave up 6 bases; unmatched junction bases: 6. CDR1 is WSHSY and CDR2 is SAAADI in the germline V gene. This CDR3 comprises 15 residues. This chain's CDR3 is CASRGQGAKSGELFF. The DNA for the CDR3 is TGCGCCAGCAGAGGACAGGGGGCGAAATCCGGGGAGCTGTTTTTT.